This TCR beta chain came from a study of blood T cell repertoires in COVID-19. About the research overall: Spain, Italy and the United States supplied samples that represented acute and convalescent COVID-19. Nucleic acid was either cDNA or gDNA, and it came from T cells, B-cell-depleted T cells, or PBMCs.

In the authors' workflow: Nucleated cell number was recorded as an estimate derived from reference gene primer amplification. TCRdb's copy holds only in-frame clones and misses some; the assay was immunoSEQ multiplex PCR. V and J calls and clone size are as listed in that table; D and trimming were resolved from the DNA. The repertoire includes tens of thousands of clones, 80% to 90% of them detected once, and about 4.3% sits in the top ten. The CDR3 has 13 residues. Germline CDR1 and CDR2: SGHRS and YFSETQ. V lost 8 bases and J 4 bases, leaving 15 bases between the germline ends. This sequence was found in a man aged 60 to 75 with acute or convalescent COVID-19. The sample was peripheral blood. The genes are TRBV5-1 and TRBJ1-2; maybe TRBD1 (5 bases). As DNA, the CDR3 is TGCGCCAGTACGCCGGGGGAAGCCTATGGCTACACCTTC. Protein: CASTPGEAYGYTF.